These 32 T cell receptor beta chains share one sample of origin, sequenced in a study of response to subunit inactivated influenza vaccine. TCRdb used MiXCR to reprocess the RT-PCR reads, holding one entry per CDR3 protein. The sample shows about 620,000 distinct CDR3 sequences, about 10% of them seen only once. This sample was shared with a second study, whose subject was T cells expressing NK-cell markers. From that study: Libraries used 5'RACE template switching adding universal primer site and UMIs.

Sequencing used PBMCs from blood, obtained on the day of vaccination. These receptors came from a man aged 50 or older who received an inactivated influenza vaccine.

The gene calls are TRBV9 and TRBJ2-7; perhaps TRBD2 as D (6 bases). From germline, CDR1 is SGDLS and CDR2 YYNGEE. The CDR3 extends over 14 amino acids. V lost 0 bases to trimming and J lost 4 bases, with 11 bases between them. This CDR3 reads CASSVEAGRYEQYF. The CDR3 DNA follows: TGTGCCAGCAGCGTAGAGGCAGGGAGGTACGAGCAGTACTTC.

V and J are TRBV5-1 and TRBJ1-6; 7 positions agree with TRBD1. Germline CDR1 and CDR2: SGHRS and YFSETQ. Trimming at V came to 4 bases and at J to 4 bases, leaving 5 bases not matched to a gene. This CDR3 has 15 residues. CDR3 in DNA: TGCGCCAGCAGCAAAGGGGACAGTTATAATTCACCCCTCCACTTT. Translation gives CASSKGDSYNSPLHF.

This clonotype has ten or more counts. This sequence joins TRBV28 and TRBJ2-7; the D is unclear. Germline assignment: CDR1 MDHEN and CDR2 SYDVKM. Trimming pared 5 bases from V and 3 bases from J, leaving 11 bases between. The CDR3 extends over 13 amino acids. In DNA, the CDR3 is TGTGCCAGCAGTCCCCCAAAGGGCTACGAGCAGTACTTC. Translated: CASSPPKGYEQYF.

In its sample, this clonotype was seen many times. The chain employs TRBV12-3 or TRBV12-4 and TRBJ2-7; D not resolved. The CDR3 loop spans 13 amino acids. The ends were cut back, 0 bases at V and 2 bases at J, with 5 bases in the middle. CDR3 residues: CASSLAETYEQYF. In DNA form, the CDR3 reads TGTGCCAGCAGTTTAGCGGAGACCTACGAGCAGTACTTC.

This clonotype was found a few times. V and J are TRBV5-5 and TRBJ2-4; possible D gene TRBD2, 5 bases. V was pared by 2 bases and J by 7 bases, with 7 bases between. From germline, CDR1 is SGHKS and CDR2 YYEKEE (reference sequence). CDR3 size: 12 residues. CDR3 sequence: CASSFEGNIQYF. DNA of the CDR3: TGTGCCAGCAGCTTCGAGGGTAACATTCAGTACTTC.

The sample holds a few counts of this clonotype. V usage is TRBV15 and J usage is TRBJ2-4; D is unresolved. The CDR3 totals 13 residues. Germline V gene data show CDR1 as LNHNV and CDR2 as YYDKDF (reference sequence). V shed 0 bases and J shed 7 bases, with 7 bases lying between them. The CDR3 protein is CATSRDTANIQYF. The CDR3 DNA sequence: TGTGCCACCAGCAGAGATACAGCCAACATTCAGTACTTC.

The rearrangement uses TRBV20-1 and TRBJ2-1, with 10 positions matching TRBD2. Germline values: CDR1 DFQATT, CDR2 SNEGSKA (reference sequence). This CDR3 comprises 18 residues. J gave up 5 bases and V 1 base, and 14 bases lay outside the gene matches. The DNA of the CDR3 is TGCAGTGCTAGAGCCGACCCCCATCGGACTAGCGGAAACAATGAGCAGTTCTTC. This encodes CSARADPHRTSGNNEQFF.

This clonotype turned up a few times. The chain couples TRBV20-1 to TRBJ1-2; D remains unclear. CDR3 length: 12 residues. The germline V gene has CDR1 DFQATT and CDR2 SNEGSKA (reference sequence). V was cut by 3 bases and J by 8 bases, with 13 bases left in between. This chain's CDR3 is CSASNNLGGYTF. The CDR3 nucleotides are TGCAGTGCTAGTAACAACCTCGGGGGCTACACCTTC.

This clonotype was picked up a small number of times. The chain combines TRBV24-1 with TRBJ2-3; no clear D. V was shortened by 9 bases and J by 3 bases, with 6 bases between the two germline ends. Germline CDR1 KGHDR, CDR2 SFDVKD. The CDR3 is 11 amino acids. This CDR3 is CATGFTDTQYF. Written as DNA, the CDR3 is TGTGCCACCGGATTTACAGATACGCAGTATTTT.

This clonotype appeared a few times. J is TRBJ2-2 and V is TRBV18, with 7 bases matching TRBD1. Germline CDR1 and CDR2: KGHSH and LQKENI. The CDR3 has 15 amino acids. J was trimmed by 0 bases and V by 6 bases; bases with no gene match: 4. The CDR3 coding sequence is TGTGCCAGCTCGTACAGGGGATCGAACACCGGGGAGCTGTTTTTT. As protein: CASSYRGSNTGELFF.

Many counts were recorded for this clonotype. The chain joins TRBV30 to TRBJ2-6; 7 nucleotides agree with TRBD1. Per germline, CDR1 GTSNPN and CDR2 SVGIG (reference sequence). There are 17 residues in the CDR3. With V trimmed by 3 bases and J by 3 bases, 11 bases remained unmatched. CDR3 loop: CAWRRGRLKSGANVLTF. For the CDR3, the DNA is TGTGCCTGGAGAAGGGGGCGCTTAAAAAGTGGGGCCAACGTCCTGACTTTC.

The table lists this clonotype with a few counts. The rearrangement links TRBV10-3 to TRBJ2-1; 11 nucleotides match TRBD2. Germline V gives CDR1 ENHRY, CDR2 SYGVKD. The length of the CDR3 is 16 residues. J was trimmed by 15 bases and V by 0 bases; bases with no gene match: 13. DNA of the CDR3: TGTGCCATCAGTGAGTCGGTAACTAGCGGGGGCCGCAAGGGGTTCTTC. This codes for CAISESVTSGGRKGFF.

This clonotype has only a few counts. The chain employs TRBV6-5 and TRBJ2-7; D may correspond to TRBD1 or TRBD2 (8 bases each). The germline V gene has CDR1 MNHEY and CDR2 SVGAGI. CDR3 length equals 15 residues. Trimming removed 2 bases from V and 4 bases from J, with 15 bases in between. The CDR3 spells CASSYRQGTRYEQYF. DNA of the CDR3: TGTGCCAGCAGTTACCGACAGGGGACTAGATACGAGCAGTACTTC.

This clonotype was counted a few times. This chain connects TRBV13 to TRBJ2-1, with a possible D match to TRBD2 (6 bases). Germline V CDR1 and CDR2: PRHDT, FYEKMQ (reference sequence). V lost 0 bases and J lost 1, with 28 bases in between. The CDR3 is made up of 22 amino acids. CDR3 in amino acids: CASSLGLPGESTISRSYNEQFF. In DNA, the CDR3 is TGTGCCAGCAGCTTAGGCCTTCCGGGGGAATCGACTATCTCCAGGTCCTACAATGAGCAGTTCTTC.

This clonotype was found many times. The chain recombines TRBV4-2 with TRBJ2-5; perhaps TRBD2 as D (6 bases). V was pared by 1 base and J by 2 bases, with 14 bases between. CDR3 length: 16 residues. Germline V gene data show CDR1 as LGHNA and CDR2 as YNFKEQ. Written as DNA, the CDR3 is TGTGCCAGCAGCCAAGTCTCGGGGGAAGAACAAGAGACCCAGTACTTC. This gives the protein CASSQVSGEEQETQYF.

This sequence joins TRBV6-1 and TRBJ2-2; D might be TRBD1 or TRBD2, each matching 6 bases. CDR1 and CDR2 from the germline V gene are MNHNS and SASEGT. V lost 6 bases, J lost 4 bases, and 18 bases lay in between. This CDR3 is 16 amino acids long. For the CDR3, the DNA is TGTGCCAGCAGGCCCTCGGGGGCGATGGGCACCGGGGAGCTGTTTTTT. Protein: CASRPSGAMGTGELFF.

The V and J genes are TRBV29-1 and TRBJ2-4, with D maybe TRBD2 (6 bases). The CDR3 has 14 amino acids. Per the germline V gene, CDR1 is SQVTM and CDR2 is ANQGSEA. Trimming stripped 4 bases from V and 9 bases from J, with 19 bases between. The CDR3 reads CSVASGGEKGIQYF. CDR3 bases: TGCAGCGTTGCCTCCGGCGGGGAGAAAGGCATTCAGTACTTC.

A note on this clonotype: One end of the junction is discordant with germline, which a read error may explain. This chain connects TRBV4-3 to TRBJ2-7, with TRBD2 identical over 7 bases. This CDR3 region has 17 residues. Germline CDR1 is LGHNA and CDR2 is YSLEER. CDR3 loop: CASSQDGIGGNSYEQNF. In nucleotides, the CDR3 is TGCGCCAGCAGCCAAGATGGTATCGGGGGGAACAGTTACGAGCAGAACTTC.

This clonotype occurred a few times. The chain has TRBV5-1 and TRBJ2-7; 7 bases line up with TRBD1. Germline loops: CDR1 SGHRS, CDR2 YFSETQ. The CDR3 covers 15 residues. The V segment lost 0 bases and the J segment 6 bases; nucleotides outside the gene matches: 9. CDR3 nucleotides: TGCGCCAGCAGCTTGGTCGGGACAGTTCCGGGCGAGCAGTACTTC. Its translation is CASSLVGTVPGEQYF.

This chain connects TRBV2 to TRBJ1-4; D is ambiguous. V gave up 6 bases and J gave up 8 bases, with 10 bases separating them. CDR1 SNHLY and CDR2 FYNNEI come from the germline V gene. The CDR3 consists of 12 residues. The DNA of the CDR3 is TGTGCCAGCAGGGATGGAGGCGAAAAACTGTTTTTT. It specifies CASRDGGEKLFF. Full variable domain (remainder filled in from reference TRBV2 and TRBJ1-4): EPEVTQTPSHQVTQMGQEVILRCVPISNHLYFYWYRQILGQKVEFLVSFYNNEISEKSEIFDDQFSVERPDGSNFTLKIRSTKLEDSAMYFCASRDGGEKLFFGSGTQLSVL.

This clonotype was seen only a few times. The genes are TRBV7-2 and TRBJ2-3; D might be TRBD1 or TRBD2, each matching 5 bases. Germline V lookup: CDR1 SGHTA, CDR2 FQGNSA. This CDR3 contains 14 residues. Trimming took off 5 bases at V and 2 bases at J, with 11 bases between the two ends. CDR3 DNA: TGTGCCAGCAGCCAGGGACCTCTCACAGATACGCAGTATTTT. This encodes CASSQGPLTDTQYF.

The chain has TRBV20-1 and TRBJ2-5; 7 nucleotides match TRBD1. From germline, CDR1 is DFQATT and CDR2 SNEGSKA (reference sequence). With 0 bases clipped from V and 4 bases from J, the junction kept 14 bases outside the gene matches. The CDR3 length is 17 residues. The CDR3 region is CSARDTRTGKGAETQYF. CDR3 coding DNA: TGCAGTGCTAGAGATACGAGGACAGGCAAAGGAGCAGAGACCCAGTACTTC.

CDR3 in amino acids: CAISVPGQSTEAFF. The CDR3, as DNA: TGTGCCATCAGTGTTCCGGGACAATCAACTGAAGCTTTCTTT. V gene TRBV10-3 combines with J gene TRBJ1-1; possibly TRBD1 for D (6 bases). Germline V lookup: CDR1 ENHRY, CDR2 SYGVKD. The CDR3 covers 14 residues. The V end lost 4 bases, the J end lost 5 bases, and 14 bases lay between the germline ends.

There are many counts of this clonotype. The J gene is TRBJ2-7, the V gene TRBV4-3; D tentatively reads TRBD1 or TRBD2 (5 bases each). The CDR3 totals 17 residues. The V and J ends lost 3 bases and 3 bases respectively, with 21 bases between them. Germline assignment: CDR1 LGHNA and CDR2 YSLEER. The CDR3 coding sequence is TGCGCCAGCAGCCATGCCATGGGAGCAAAGGGGAACTACGAGCAGTACTTC. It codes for CASSHAMGAKGNYEQYF.

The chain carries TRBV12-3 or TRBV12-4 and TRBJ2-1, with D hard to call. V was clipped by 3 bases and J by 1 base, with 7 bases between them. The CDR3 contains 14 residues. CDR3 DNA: TGTGCCAGCAGTTTCTTGCGGTCCTACAATGAGCAGTTCTTC. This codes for CASSFLRSYNEQFF.

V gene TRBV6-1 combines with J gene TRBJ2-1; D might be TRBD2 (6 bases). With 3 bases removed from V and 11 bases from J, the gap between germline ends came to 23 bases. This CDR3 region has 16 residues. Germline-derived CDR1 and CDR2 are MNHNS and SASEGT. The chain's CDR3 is CASSDPRGTSVGKQFF. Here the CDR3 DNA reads TGTGCCAGCAGTGACCCTCGCGGGACCTCCGTAGGGAAGCAGTTCTTC.

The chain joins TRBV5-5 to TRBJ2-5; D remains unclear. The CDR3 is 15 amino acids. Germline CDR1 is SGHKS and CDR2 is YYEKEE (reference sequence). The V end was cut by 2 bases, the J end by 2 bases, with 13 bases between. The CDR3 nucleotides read TGTGCCAGCAGCTTTGTTGTTATGGGGCAAGAGACCCAGTACTTC. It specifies CASSFVVMGQETQYF. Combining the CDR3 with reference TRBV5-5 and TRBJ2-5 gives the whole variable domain DAGVTQSPTHLIKTRGQQVTLRCSPISGHKSVSWYQQVLGQGPQFIFQYYEKEERGRGNFPDRFSARQFPNYSSELNVNALLLGDSALYLCASSFVVMGQETQYFGPGTRLLVL.

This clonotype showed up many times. CDR3 sequence: CASSLGQSTYEQYF. The DNA of the CDR3 is TGTGCCAGCAGCTTAGGCCAGAGTACCTACGAGCAGTACTTC. The rearrangement links TRBV7-9 to TRBJ2-7; no clear D. There are 14 residues in the CDR3. Germline CDR1 is SEHNR and CDR2 is FQNEAQ (reference sequence). Trimming cost V 1 base and J 2 bases, with 9 bases left between them.

CDR3 nucleotide sequence: TGTGCCAGCAGTTACTCGTTTGGGACTAGCGGGAGCACCTACAATGAGCAGTTCTTC. Residues: CASSYSFGTSGSTYNEQFF. V gene TRBV6-5 combines with J gene TRBJ2-1; 14 bases are a match to TRBD2. Germline V gene data show CDR1 as MNHEY and CDR2 as SVGAGI. The CDR3 spans 19 residues. Trimming removed 0 bases from V and 2 bases from J; junction bases left unmatched: 6.

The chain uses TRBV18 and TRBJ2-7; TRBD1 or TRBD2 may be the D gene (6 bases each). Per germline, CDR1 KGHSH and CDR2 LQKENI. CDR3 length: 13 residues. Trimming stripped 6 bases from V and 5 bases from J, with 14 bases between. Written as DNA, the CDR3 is TGTGCCAGCTCTCTGGTCGGGGGCGACGAGCAGTACTTC. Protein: CASSLVGGDEQYF.

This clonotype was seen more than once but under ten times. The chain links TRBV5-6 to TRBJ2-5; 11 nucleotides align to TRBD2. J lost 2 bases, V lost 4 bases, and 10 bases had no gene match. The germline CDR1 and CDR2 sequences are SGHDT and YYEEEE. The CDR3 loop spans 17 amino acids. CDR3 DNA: TGTGCCAGCAGCGCCTTACGACTAGCGGGACGACAAGAGACCCAGTACTTC. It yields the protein CASSALRLAGRQETQYF.

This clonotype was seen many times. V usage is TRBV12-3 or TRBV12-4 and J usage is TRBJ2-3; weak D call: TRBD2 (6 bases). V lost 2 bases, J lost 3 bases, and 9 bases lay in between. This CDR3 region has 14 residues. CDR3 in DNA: TGTGCCAGCAGTTTAAAGACTAGGACAGATACGCAGTATTTT. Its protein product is CASSLKTRTDTQYF.